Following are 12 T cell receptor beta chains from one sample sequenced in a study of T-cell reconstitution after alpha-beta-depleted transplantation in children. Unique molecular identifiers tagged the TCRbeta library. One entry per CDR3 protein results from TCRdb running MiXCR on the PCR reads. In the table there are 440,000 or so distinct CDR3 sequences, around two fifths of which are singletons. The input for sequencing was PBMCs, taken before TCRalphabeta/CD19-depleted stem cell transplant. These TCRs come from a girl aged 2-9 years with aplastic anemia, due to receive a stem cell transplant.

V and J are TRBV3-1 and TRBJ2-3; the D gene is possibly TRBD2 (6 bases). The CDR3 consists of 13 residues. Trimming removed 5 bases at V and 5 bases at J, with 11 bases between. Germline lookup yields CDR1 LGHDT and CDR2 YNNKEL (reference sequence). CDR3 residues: CASSTWGEDTQYF. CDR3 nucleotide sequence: TGTGCCAGCAGCACCTGGGGGGAAGATACGCAGTATTTT.

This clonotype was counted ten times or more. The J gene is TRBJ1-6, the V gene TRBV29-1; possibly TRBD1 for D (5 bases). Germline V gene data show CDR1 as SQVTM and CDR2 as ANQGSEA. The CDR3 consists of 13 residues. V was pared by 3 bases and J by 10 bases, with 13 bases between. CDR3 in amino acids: CSVDLGDGSPLHF. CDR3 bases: TGCAGCGTTGATCTGGGGGATGGATCACCCCTCCACTTT.

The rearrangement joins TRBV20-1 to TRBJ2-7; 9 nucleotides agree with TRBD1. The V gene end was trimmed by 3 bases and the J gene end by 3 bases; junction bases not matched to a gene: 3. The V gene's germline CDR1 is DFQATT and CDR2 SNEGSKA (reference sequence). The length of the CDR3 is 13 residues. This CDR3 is CSASRTGVYEQYF. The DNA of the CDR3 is TGCAGTGCTAGCAGGACAGGGGTCTACGAGCAGTACTTC.

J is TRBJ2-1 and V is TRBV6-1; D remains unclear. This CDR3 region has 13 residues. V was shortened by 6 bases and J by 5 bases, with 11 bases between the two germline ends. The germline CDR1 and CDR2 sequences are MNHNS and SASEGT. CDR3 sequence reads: CASRAGPHNEQFF. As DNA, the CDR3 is TGTGCCAGCAGAGCTGGTCCTCACAATGAGCAGTTCTTC.

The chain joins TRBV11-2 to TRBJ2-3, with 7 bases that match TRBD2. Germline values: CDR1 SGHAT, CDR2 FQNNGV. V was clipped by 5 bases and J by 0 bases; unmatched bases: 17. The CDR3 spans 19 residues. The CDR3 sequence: CASSTTFSGFFASTDTQYF. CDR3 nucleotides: TGTGCCAGCAGCACCACCTTTAGCGGGTTTTTCGCTAGCACAGATACGCAGTATTTT.

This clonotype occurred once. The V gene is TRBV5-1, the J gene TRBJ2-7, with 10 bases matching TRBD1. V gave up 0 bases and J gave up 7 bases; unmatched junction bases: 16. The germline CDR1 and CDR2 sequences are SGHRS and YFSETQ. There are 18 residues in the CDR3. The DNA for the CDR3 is TGCGCCAGCAGCTTGGACCCGGCGTCGAGACAGGGGGCTAAGGAGCAGTACTTC. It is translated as CASSLDPASRQGAKEQYF.

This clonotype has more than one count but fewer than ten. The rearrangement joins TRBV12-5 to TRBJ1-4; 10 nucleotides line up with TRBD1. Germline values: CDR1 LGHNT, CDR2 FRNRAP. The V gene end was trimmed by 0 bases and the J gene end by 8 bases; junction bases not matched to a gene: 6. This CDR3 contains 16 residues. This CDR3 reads CASGLVWGTGDEKLFF. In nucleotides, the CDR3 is TGTGCTAGTGGTTTGGTATGGGGGACAGGGGACGAAAAACTGTTTTTT.

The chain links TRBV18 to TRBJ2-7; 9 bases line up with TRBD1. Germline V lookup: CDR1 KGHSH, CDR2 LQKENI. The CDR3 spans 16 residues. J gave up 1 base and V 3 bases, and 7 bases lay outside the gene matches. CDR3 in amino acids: CASSPRQGGPSYEQYF. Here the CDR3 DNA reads TGTGCCAGCTCACCGAGACAGGGGGGACCTTCCTACGAGCAGTACTTC. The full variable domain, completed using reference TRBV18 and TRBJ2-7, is NAGVMQNPRHLVRRRGQEARLRCSPMKGHSHVYWYRQLPEEGLKFMVYLQKENIIDESGMPKERFSAEFPKEGPSILRIQQVVRGDSAAYFCASSPRQGGPSYEQYFGPGTRLTVT.

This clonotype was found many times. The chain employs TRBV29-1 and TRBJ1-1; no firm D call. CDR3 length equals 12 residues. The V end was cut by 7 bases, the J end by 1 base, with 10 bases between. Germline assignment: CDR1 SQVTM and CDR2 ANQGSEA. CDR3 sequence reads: CSAADGNTEAFF. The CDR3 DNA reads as TGCAGCGCCGCGGACGGGAACACTGAAGCTTTCTTT.

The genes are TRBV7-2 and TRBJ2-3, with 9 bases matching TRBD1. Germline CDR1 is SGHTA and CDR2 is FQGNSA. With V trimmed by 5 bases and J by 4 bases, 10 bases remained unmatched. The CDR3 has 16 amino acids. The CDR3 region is CASSRQGTGTADTQYF. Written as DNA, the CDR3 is TGTGCCAGCAGCCGTCAGGGGACAGGGACCGCAGATACGCAGTATTTT.

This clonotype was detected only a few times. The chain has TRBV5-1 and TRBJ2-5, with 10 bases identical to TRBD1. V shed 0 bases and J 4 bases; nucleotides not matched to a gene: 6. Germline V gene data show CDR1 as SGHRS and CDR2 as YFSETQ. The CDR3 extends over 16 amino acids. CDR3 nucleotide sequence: TGCGCCAGCAGCTTGGGCCCGACAGGGGGCGGAGAGACCCAGTACTTC. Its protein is CASSLGPTGGGETQYF.

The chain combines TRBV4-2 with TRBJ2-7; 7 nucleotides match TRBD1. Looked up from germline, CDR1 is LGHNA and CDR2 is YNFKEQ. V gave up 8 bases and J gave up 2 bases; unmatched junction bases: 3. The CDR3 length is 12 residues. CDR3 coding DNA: TGTGCCAGCGGACAGGTCCCCTACGAGCAGTACTTC. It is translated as CASGQVPYEQYF.